Shown below are 14 T cell receptor beta chains from a single sample sequenced in a study of blood T cell repertoires in COVID-19 (dated by TCRdb to 2019 to 2021). The library was prepared using the immunoSEQ multiplex PCR assay. Sourced from immuneACCESS, this table was stored by TCRdb with only in-frame sequences that have V and J called. A share of the clones is absent; for the studies checked, an unresolved V gene accounts for under half, and the remainder has no known explanation. The sample yields about 260,000 clones; 75% to 90% were counted once. The top ten clones comprise approximately 3.3% of the sample. The sample was peripheral blood. The source of these receptors is a woman aged 40 to 50 with acute or convalescent COVID-19.

This chain joins TRBV18 and TRBJ1-2; tentative D call: TRBD1 (5 bases). The CDR3 consists of 15 residues. Trimming pared 2 bases from V and 2 bases from J, leaving 12 bases between. Germline assignment: CDR1 KGHSH and CDR2 LQKENI. CDR3 amino acids: CASSPLAEGNYGYTF. The CDR3 DNA follows: TGTGCCAGCTCACCATTGGCGGAGGGGAACTATGGCTACACCTTC.

The chain uses TRBV4-2 and TRBJ2-3; 8 nucleotides match TRBD2. The CDR3 loop spans 16 amino acids. V gave up 4 bases and J gave up 6 bases; unmatched junction bases: 12. Germline V gives CDR1 LGHNA, CDR2 YNFKEQ. The CDR3 sequence is CASSPTGTGGQDTQYF. The CDR3, as DNA: TGTGCCAGCAGCCCCACGGGGACGGGGGGGCAGGATACGCAGTATTTT.

The V and J genes are TRBV24-1 and TRBJ1-2, with TRBD1 matching over 9 bases. The CDR3 totals 15 residues. With V trimmed by 3 bases and J by 2 bases, 3 bases remained unmatched. Germline lookup yields CDR1 KGHDR and CDR2 SFDVKD. This chain's CDR3 is CATSDPGTGNYGYTF. In DNA, the CDR3 is TGTGCCACCAGTGATCCCGGGACAGGGAACTATGGCTACACCTTC.

The CDR3 DNA reads as TGTGCCAGCAGTTCATTCAAGAGCTCCTATAATTCACCCCTCCACTTT. Encoded protein: CASSSFKSSYNSPLHF. The chain joins TRBV6-5 to TRBJ1-6; D gene unclear. This CDR3 has 16 amino acids. The V gene's germline CDR1 is MNHEY and CDR2 SVGAGI. The V end lost 4 bases, the J end lost 0 bases, and 10 bases lay between the germline ends.

The J gene is TRBJ1-5, the V gene TRBV5-1; TRBD1 agrees at 7 bases. The length of the CDR3 is 14 residues. Germline V gene sequence: CDR1 SGHRS, CDR2 YFSETQ. The trim removed 1 base at V and 7 bases at J, leaving 5 bases unmatched. The CDR3 protein is CASSLRQGEQPQHF. In DNA, the CDR3 is TGCGCCAGCAGCTTGAGGCAGGGGGAACAGCCCCAGCATTTT.

V usage is TRBV7-8 and J usage is TRBJ1-2, with a weak D call TRBD1 (5 bases). V lost 5 bases, J lost 4 bases, and 14 bases lay in between. The CDR3 is made up of 14 amino acids. Germline values: CDR1 SGHVS, CDR2 FQNEAQ. The CDR3 reads CASSPRVFTYGYTF. Here the CDR3 DNA reads TGTGCCAGCAGCCCCAGGGTTTTTACCTATGGCTACACCTTC.

The chain recombines TRBV7-3 with TRBJ1-4, with D unresolved. V gave up 1 base and J gave up 0 bases, with 30 bases separating them. The CDR3 contains 23 residues. CDR1 SGHTA and CDR2 FQGTGA come from the germline V gene. The CDR3 region is CASSLRALGSGWMEGPTNEKLFF. The CDR3 DNA reads as TGTGCCAGCAGCTTAAGGGCCCTTGGGAGCGGCTGGATGGAAGGGCCAACTAATGAAAAACTGTTTTTT.

The chain recombines TRBV5-1 with TRBJ1-2; 10 bases are shared with TRBD1. The V segment lost 4 bases and the J segment 5 bases; nucleotides outside the gene matches: 5. The length of the CDR3 is 14 residues. Germline V gene lookup returns CDR1 SGHRS and CDR2 YFSETQ. CDR3 bases: TGCGCCAGCAGCCCCGGGACAGGGGTTTATGGCTACACCTTC. It encodes CASSPGTGVYGYTF.

The rearrangement uses TRBV27 and TRBJ2-3; 9 bases are a match to TRBD2. The germline V gene encodes CDR1 MNHEY and CDR2 SMNVEV (reference sequence). Trimming took 1 base from V and 5 from J; bases not matched to a gene: 10. This CDR3 is built from 17 residues. CDR3 region: CASSLFELAGSLDTQYF. The CDR3 nucleotides are TGTGCCAGCAGTTTATTTGAACTAGCGGGTTCCTTAGATACGCAGTATTTT.

This chain uses TRBV9 with TRBJ1-5; the D is unclear. Per the germline V gene, CDR1 is SGDLS and CDR2 is YYNGEE. The CDR3 totals 13 residues. Trimming took 0 bases from V and 7 from J, leaving 8 bases between them. CDR3 sequence reads: CASSVGGQQPQHF. The CDR3 DNA reads TGTGCCAGCAGCGTAGGAGGTCAGCAGCCCCAGCATTTT.

V is TRBV20-1 and J is TRBJ1-1, with D unresolved. Germline loops: CDR1 DFQATT, CDR2 SNEGSKA (reference sequence). Trimming left V 5 bases short and J 6 bases short, with 10 bases between. This CDR3 has 11 residues. CDR3 region: CSALTGAEAFF. CDR3 sequence (DNA): TGCAGTGCTTTAACCGGAGCTGAAGCTTTCTTT.

The V and J genes are TRBV7-8 and TRBJ1-6; D not resolved. The CDR3 loop spans 12 amino acids. The germline V gene encodes CDR1 SGHVS and CDR2 FQNEAQ. The V gene lost 5 bases and the J gene lost 13 bases, with 12 bases spanning the gap. CDR3 loop: CASSLTWLPLHF. The CDR3 bases are TGTGCCAGCAGCCTAACCTGGCTTCCCCTCCACTTT.

On this clone: Other nucleotide sequences in the sample specify the same CDR3. CDR3 coding DNA: TGTGCCAGCAGCGTAGGACAGGGAGGAAACACCATATATTTT. It codes for CASSVGQGGNTIYF. The V call is TRBV9, the J call TRBJ1-3, with 7 bases fitting TRBD1. The CDR3 totals 14 residues. The junction had 1 base not matched to a gene; V was cut back by 0 bases and J by 4 bases. Germline V gene lookup returns CDR1 SGDLS and CDR2 YYNGEE.

The chain recombines TRBV19 with TRBJ1-4; 7 positions match TRBD1. CDR1 is LNHDA and CDR2 is SQIVND in the germline V gene (reference sequence). The CDR3 covers 16 residues. Germline trimming cut 0 bases from V and 4 bases from J; bases unmatched to any gene: 5. CDR3 DNA sequence: TGTGCCAGTAGTATAGATATCACAGGGGATAATGAAAAACTGTTTTTT. It encodes CASSIDITGDNEKLFF.